This T cell receptor (beta chain) derives from a study of cytomegalovirus exposure and HLA in healthy donors. Study-level points and caveats: A later analysis by the authors found several of the most significant clusters apparently linked to common viral pathogens. Only CMV serostatus was available as immune exposure information. In a later analysis, TCR beta V- and J-gene trimming was associated with a missense DCLRE1C variant. The study reported that TCR beta sequences accurately predicted HLA-A and HLA-B alleles in most subjects.

Comment on this clone: Its antigen remains unidentified.

Germline lookup yields CDR1 SGHVS and CDR2 FQNEAQ. The CDR3 sequence is 15 residues long. The primer mix had 60 Vbeta and 13 Jbeta primers. TCRdb keeps only in-frame clones here, not all; method: immunoSEQ multiplex PCR. The sample shows some 140,000 clones, roughly 85% of them seen only once. The sequence was obtained from a man aged 35-49 years in good health and CMV-seropositive. This chain uses TRBV7-8 with TRBJ2-5, with TRBD1 matching over 8 bases. TRBJ2-7 matches the DNA end more closely, so the J call is doubtful. The specimen was PBMCs. This chain's CDR3 is CASSLHDRGSYEQYF. The CDR3 DNA follows: TGTGCCAGCAGCTTACACGACAGGGGTTCCTACGAGCAGTACTTC.